This T cell receptor beta chain was profiled in a study of metastatic and nonmetastatic thyroid tumors. Background on the study: A comparison of repertoires was made across blood and tumor or nodule tissue from malignant and benign thyroid patients. The study, taken as a whole, reports: In blood and tumor, TCR beta diversity was reportedly significantly higher in malignant thyroid tumors than in benign nodules.

This clone was recorded at least ten times. Its antigen is currently unknown. The CDR3 consists of 12 residues. Trimming pared 6 bases from V and 7 bases from J, leaving 13 bases between. Germline CDR1 DFQATT, CDR2 SNEGSKA (reference sequence). Thyroid surgery was performed in patients who had received no treatment beforehand. In the original processing: The study built a papillary thyroid cancer distant-metastasis classifier from CDR3 differences across clinicopathological groups. TCRdb reanalyzed the PCR reads via MiXCR. These V and J calls are TCRdb output, not the study's own analysis. The data show 35,000 to 50,000 clones, with 17% seen just once and more than 9% held by the top ten.

The sample was tumor tissue. The rearrangement uses TRBV20-1 and TRBJ2-1; perhaps TRBD1 as D (8 bases). The source of this sequence is a female donor with papillary thyroid cancer or a benign thyroid nodule (not recorded which). Some clones in this sample may be carry-over from other donors' samples. The CDR3, as DNA: TGCAGTGCAGAACAGGGGGGGAATGAGCAGTTCTTC. It encodes CSAEQGGNEQFF.